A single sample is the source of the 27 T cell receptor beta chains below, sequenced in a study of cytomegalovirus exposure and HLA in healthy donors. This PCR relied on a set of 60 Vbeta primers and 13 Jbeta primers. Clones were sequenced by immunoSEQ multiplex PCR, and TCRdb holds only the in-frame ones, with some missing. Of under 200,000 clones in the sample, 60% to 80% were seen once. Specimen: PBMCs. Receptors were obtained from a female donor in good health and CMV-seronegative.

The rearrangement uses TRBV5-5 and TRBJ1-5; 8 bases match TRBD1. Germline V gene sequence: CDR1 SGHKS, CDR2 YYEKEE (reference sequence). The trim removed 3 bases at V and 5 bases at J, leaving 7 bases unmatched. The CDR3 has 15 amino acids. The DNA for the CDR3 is TGTGCCAGCAGCTCCCGGACAGGGAGCGATCAGCCCCAGCATTTT. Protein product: CASSSRTGSDQPQHF.

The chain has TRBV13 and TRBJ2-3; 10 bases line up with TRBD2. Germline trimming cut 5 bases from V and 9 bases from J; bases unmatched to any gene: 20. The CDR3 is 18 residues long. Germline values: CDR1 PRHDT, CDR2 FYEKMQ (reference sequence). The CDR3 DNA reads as TGTGCCAGCAGCCCGGGACTAGCGCATCCCCCCACCGGGGAGACGCAGTATTTT. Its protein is CASSPGLAHPPTGETQYF.

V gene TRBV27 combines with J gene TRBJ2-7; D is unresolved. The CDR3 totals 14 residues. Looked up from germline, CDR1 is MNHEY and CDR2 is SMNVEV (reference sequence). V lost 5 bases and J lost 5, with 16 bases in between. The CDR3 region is CASSPHRAPHEQYF. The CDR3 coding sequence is TGTGCCAGCAGTCCCCACAGAGCACCCCACGAGCAGTACTTC.

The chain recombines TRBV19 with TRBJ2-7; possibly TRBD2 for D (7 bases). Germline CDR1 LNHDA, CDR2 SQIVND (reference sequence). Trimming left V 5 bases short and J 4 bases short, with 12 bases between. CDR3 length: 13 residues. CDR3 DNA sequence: TGTGCCAGTAGTCAGGGGAGGGGTTACGAGCAGTACTTC. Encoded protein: CASSQGRGYEQYF.

CDR3 amino acids: CASSLSGVTEAFF. The CDR3 nucleotides read TGTGCCAGCAGCCTGTCAGGGGTTACTGAAGCTTTCTTT. The chain uses TRBV7-9 and TRBJ1-1; D might be TRBD1 (6 bases). This CDR3 comprises 13 residues. Germline V gene data show CDR1 as SEHNR and CDR2 as FQNEAQ (reference sequence). V was trimmed by 5 bases and J by 5 bases, leaving 12 bases between them.

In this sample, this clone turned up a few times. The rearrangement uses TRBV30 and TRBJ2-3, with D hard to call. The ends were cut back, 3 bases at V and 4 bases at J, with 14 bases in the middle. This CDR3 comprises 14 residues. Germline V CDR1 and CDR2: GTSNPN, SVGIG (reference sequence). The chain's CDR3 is CAWSSRIQADTQYF. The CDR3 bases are TGTGCCTGGAGCTCCAGGATTCAGGCAGATACGCAGTATTTT.

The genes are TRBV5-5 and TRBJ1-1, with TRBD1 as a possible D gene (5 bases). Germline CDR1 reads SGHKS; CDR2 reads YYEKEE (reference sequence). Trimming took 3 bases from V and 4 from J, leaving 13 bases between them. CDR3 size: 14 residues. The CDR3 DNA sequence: TGTGCCAGCAGCTCCGGGACTCCGGGCACTGAAGCTTTCTTT. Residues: CASSSGTPGTEAFF.

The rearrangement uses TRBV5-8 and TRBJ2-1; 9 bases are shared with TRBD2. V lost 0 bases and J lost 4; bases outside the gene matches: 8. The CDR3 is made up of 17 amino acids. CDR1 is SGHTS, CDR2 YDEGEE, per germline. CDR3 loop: CASSLVYSGRQYNEQFF. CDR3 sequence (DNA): TGTGCCAGCAGCTTGGTATACAGCGGGAGGCAGTACAATGAGCAGTTCTTC.

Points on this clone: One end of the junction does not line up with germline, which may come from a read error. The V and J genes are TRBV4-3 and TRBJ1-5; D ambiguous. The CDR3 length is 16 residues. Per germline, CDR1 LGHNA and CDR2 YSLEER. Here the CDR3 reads CAGSQDLAPSNQPQHF. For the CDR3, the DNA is TGCGCCGGCAGCCAAGATCTGGCACCAAGCAATCAGCCCCAGCATTTT.

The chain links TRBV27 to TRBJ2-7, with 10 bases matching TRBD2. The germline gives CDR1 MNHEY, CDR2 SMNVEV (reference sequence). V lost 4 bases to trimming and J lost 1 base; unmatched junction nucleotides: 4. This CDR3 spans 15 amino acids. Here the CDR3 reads CASSSRLAGSYEQYF. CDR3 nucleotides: TGTGCCAGCAGTTCCAGACTAGCGGGTTCCTACGAGCAGTACTTC.

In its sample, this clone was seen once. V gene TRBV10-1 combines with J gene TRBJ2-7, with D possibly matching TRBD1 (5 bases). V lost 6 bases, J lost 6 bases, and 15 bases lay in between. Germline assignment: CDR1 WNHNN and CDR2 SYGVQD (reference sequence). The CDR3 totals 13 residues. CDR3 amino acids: CASSVNRLGEQYF. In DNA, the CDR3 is TGCGCCAGCAGCGTCAACAGGCTAGGCGAGCAGTACTTC.

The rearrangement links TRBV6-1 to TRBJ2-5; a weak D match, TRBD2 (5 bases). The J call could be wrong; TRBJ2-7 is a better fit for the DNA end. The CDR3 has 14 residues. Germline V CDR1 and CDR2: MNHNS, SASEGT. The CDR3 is CASSGELDSSEQYF. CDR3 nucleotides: TGTGCCAGCAGTGGGGAACTAGATTCGAGCGAGCAGTACTTC.

CDR3 region: CASSMTVYEQYF. CDR3 coding DNA: TGTGCCAGCAGTATGACAGTCTACGAGCAGTACTTC. The chain has TRBV28 and TRBJ2-7, with D tentatively TRBD1 (5 bases). From germline, CDR1 is MDHEN and CDR2 SYDVKM. Trimming took 5 bases from V and 3 from J, leaving 8 bases between them. The CDR3 runs 12 residues.

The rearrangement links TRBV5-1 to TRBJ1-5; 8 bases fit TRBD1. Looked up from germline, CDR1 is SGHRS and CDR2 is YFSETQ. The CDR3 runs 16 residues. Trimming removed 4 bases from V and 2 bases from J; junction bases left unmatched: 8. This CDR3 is CASSLEGQGGNQPQHF. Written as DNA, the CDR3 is TGCGCCAGCAGCCTCGAAGGACAGGGCGGCAATCAGCCCCAGCATTTT.

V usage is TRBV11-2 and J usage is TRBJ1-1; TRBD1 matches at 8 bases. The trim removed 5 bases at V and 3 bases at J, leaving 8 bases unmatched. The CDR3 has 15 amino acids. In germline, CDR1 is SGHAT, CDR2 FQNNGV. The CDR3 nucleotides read TGTGCCAGCAGCCTACCAGGGGGCGCCGACACTGAAGCTTTCTTT. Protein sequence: CASSLPGGADTEAFF.

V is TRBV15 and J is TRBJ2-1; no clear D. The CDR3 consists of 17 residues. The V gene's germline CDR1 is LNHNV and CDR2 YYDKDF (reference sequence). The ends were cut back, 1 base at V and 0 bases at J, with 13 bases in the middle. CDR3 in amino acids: CATSRVARMSSYNEQFF. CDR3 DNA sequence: TGTGCCACCAGCAGAGTTGCGCGGATGAGCTCCTACAATGAGCAGTTCTTC.

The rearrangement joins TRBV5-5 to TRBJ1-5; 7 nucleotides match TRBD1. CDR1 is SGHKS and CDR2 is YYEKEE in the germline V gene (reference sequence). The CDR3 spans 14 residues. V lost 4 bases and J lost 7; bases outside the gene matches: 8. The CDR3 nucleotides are TGTGCCAGCAGCCAGACAGGGCAAGGCCAGCCCCAGCATTTT. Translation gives CASSQTGQGQPQHF. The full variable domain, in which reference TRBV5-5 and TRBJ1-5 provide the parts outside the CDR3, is DAGVTQSPTHLIKTRGQQVTLRCSPISGHKSVSWYQQVLGQGPQFIFQYYEKEERGRGNFPDRFSARQFPNYSSELNVNALLLGDSALYLCASSQTGQGQPQHFGDGTRLSIL.

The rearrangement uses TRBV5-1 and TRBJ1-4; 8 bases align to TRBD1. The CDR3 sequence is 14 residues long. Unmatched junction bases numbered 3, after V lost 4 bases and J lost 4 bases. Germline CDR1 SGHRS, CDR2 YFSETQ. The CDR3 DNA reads TGCGCCAGCAGCCCAGGGGGCAGTAATGAAAAACTGTTTTTT. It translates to CASSPGGSNEKLFF.

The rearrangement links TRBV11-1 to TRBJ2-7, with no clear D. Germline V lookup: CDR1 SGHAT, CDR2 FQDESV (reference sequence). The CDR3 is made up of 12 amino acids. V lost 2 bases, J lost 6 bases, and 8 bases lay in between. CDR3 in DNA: TGTGCCAGCAGCTTAAAGCCACCCGAGCAGTACTTC. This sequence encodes CASSLKPPEQYF.

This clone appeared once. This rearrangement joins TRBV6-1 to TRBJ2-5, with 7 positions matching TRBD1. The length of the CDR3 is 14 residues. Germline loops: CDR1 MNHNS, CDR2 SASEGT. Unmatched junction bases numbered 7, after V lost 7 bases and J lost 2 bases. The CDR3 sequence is CASKRGQGQETQYF. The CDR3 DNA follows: TGTGCCAGCAAGAGGGGGCAGGGACAAGAGACCCAGTACTTC.

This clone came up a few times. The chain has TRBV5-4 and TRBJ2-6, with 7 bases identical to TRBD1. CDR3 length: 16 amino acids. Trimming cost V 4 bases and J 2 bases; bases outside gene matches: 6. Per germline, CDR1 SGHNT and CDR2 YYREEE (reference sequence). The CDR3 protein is CASSTGTDPGANVLTF. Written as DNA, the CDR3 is TGTGCCAGCAGCACCGGGACAGACCCTGGGGCCAACGTCCTGACTTTC.

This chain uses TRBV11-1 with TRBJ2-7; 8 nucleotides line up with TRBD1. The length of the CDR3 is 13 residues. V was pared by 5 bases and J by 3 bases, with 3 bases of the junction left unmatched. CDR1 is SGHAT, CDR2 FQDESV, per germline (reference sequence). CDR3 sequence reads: CASSAGGFYEQYF. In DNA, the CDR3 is TGTGCCAGCAGCGCAGGGGGCTTCTACGAGCAGTACTTC.

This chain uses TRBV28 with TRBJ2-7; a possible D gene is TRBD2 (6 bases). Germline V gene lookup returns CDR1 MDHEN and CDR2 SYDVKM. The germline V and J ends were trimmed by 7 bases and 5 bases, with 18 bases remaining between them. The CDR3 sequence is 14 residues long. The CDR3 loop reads CASMWGGKLNEQYF. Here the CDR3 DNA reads TGTGCCAGCATGTGGGGCGGGAAACTGAACGAGCAGTACTTC.

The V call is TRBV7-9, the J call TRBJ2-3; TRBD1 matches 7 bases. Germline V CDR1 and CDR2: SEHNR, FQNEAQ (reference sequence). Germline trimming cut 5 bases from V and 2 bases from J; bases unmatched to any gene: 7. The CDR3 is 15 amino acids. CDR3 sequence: CASSEGQWATDTQYF. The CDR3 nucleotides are TGTGCCAGCAGCGAGGGACAGTGGGCCACAGATACGCAGTATTTT.

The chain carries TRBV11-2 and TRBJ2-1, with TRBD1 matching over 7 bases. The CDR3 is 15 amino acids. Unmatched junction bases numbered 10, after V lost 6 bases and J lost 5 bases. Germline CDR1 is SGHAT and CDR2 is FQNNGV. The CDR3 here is CASSQGRQGDNEQFF. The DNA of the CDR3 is TGTGCCAGCAGTCAAGGGCGCCAGGGGGACAATGAGCAGTTCTTC.

The CDR3 bases are TGTGCCAGCTCACCAGCTGTGACTACCTGGGCTTTCTTT. Its translation is CASSPAVTTWAFF. This chain links TRBV18 with TRBJ1-1; D is unresolved. V was trimmed by 2 bases and J by 11 bases, leaving 15 bases between them. The CDR3 has 13 amino acids. CDR1 is KGHSH, CDR2 LQKENI, per germline.

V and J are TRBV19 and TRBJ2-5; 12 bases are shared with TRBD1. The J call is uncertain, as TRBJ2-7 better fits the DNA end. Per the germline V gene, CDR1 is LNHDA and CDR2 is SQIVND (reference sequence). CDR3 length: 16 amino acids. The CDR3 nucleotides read TGTGCCAGTAGTGATCCCGGGACAGGGGGCGGGTACGAGCAGTACTTC. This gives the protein CASSDPGTGGGYEQYF.